This entry describes one T cell receptor beta chain. Its antigen is undetermined. Since all of the isolated RNA was reverse transcribed, expressed TCRB transcripts were what got sequenced. The repertoire was sequenced with immunoSEQ multiplex PCR; TCRdb's copy has only in-frame clones and lacks some. The repertoire holds 600,000 or so clones, with roughly 13% as singletons. Losses at the gene ends were 2 bases for V and 4 bases for J; bases not matched to a gene: 19. The length of the CDR3 is 20 residues. This entry comes from a study of beta chain features in type 1 diabetes. On the study more broadly: The study found patients and healthy donors alike in age, gender and cell yields.

Study outcomes and limitations: The study found moderately but significantly shorter TCRB CDR3s in all four CD4+ subsets of Type 1 diabetes patients. Patients' naive, central memory and regulatory TCRB repertoires appeared more alike than those of healthy donors. Patients with type 1 diabetes showed fewer VDJ junction insertions and more deletions.

The receptor's source is a man aged 18 to 29 with type 1 diabetes. This chain joins TRBV23-1 and TRBJ1-2, with 10 bases aligning to TRBD1. TRBV23-1 is annotated as an ORF whose role is uncertain. Sequences were obtained from naive CD4+ T cells from blood. The CDR3 sequence: CASSQILLGDRGGEGYGYTF. CDR3 bases: TGCGCCAGCAGTCAAATTCTCCTAGGGGACAGGGGTGGAGAGGGCTATGGCTACACCTTC.